This T cell receptor (beta chain) comes out of a study of breast tumors, draining lymph nodes, adjacent tissues. This clonotype was observed at least ten times. The antigen remains unidentified. Broader study findings: Tumor repertoires ranked between lymph nodes and nontumor tissue in diversity, with V and J gene preferences.

TCRdb fed the multiplex PCR reads into MiXCR, producing one record per CDR3 protein. This repertoire shows approximately 22,000 distinct CDR3 sequences, about 61% found once; its top ten account for over 15%. V was pared by 6 bases and J by 7 bases, with 13 bases between. Germline CDR1 reads MDHEN; CDR2 reads SYDVKM. The CDR3 contains 12 residues. The chain links TRBV28 to TRBJ2-7, with D uncertain. This TCR was sampled from a female donor with breast cancer. Some clones in this sample may be carry-over from other donors' samples. The sample comprised tumor-adjacent breast tissue. The CDR3 loop reads CASRRTVREQYF. The CDR3 DNA is TGTGCCAGCAGACGAACCGTAAGGGAGCAGTACTTC.